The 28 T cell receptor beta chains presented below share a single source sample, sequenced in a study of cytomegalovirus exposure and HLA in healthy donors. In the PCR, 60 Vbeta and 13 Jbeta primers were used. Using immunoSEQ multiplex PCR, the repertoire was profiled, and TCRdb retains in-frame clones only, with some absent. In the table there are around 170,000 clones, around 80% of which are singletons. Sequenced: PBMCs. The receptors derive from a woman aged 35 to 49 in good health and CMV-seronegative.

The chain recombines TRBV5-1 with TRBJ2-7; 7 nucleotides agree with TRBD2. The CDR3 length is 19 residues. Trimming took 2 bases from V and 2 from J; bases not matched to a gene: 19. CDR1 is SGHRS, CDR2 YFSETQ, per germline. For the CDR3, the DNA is TGCGCCAGCAGCTTATTTGGGGTTGCGGCGGGAGTGAGTACCTACGAGCAGTACTTC. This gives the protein CASSLFGVAAGVSTYEQYF.

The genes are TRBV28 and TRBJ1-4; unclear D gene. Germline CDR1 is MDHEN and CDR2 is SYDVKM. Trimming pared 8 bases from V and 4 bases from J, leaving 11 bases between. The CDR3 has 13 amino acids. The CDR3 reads CASGGYVNEKLFF. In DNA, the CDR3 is TGTGCCAGCGGAGGGTATGTTAATGAAAAACTGTTTTTT.

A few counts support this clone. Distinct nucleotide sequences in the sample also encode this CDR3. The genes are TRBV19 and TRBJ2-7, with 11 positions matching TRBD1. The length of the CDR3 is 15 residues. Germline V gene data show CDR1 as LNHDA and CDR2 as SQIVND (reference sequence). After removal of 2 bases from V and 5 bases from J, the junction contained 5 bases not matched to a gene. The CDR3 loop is CASSITGTGGNEQYF. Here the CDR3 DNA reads TGTGCCAGTAGTATAACCGGGACAGGGGGTAACGAGCAGTACTTC.

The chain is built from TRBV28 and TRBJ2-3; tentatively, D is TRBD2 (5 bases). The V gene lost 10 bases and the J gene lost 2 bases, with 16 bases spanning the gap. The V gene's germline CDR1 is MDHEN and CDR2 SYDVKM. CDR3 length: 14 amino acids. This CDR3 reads CANSGSANTDTQYF. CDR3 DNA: TGTGCCAATTCGGGGAGTGCAAACACAGATACGCAGTATTTT.

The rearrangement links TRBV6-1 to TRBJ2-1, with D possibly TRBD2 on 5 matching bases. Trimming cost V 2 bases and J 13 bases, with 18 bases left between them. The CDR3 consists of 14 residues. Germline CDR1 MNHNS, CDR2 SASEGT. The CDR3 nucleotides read TGTGCCAGCAGTGAATCTCGCGGTAGCGCGGCTCAGTTCTTC. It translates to CASSESRGSAAQFF.

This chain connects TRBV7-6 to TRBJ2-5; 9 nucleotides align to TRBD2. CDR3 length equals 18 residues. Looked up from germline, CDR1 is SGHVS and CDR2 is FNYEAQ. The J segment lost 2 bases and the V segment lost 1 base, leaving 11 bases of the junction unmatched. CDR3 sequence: CASSLGFHSGGNQETQYF. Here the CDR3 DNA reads TGTGCCAGCAGCTTAGGGTTTCATAGCGGGGGAAATCAAGAGACCCAGTACTTC.

CDR3 nucleotides: TGTGCCAGCAGTTACTCGATCTCTTCCGGGGGTCAGCCCCAGCATTTT. This sequence encodes CASSYSISSGGQPQHF. The rearrangement joins TRBV6-6 to TRBJ1-5, with D tentatively TRBD1 (5 bases). Germline lookup yields CDR1 MNHNY and CDR2 SVGAGI (reference sequence). The CDR3 is 16 residues long. Between the trimmed V and J ends, which lost 0 bases and 6 bases, there was a span of 15 bases.

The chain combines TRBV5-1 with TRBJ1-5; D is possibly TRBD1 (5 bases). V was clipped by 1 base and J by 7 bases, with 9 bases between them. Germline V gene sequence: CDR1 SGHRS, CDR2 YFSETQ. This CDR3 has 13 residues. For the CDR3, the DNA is TGCGCCAGCAGCTTGAATCGGGGGCAGCCCCAGCATTTT. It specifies CASSLNRGQPQHF. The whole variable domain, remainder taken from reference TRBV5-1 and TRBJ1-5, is KAGVTQTPRYLIKTRGQQVTLSCSPISGHRSVSWYQQTPGQGLQFLFEYFSETQRNKGNFPGRFSGRQFSNSRSEMNVSTLELGDSALYLCASSLNRGQPQHFGDGTRLSIL.

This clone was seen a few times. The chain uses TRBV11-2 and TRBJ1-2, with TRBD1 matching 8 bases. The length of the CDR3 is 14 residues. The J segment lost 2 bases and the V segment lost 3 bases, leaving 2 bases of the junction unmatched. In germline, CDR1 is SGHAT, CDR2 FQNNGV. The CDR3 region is CASSLPGGNYGYTF. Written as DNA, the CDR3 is TGTGCCAGCAGCTTGCCAGGGGGCAACTATGGCTACACCTTC.

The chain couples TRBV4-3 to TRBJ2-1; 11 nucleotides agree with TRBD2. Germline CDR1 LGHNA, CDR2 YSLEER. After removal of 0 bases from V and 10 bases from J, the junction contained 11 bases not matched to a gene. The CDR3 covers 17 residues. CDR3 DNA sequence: TGCGCCAGCAGCCAAGATGTGGCGCTAGCGGGAGGTCGAGAGCAGTTCTTC. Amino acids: CASSQDVALAGGREQFF.

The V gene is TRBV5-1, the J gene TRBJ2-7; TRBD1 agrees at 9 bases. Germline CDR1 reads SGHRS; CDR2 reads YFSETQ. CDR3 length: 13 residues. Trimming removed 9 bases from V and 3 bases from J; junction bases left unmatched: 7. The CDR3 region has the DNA TGCGCCAACCGGACAGGGGAGAACTACGAGCAGTACTTC. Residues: CANRTGENYEQYF.

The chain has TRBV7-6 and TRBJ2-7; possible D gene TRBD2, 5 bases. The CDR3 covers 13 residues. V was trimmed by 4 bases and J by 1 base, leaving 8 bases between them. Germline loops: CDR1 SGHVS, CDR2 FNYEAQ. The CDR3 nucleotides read TGTGCCAGCAGCTCGGACTCTTCCTACGAGCAGTACTTC. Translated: CASSSDSSYEQYF.

CDR3 DNA: TGTGCCAGTAGTATGCGGGCTAGCGGGAGTGGGAGCTCCTACGAGCAGTACTTC. Amino acid sequence: CASSMRASGSGSSYEQYF. This chain joins TRBV19 and TRBJ2-7; 10 bases are shared with TRBD2. This CDR3 comprises 18 residues. The germline gives CDR1 LNHDA, CDR2 SQIVND (reference sequence). V was pared by 3 bases and J by 0 bases, with 11 bases of the junction left unmatched.

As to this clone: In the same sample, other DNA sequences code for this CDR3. CDR3 sequence: CASSLGDRVWGNTEAFF. DNA for the CDR3: TGTGCCAGCAGCTTAGGAGACAGGGTCTGGGGAAACACTGAAGCTTTCTTT. The chain recombines TRBV13 with TRBJ1-1, with 7 bases identical to TRBD1. The CDR3 runs 17 residues. Germline assignment: CDR1 PRHDT and CDR2 FYEKMQ (reference sequence). The junction had 9 bases not matched to a gene; V was cut back by 0 bases and J by 2 bases. Full variable domain (outside the CDR3, taken from reference TRBV13 and TRBJ1-1): AAGVIQSPRHLIKEKRETATLKCYPIPRHDTVYWYQQGPGQDPQFLISFYEKMQSDKGSIPDRFSAQQFSDYHSELNMSSLELGDSALYFCASSLGDRVWGNTEAFFGQGTRLTVV.

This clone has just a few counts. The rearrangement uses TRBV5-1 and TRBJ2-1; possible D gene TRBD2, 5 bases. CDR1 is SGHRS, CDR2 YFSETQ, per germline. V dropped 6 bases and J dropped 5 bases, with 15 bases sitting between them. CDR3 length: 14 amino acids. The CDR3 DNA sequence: TGCGCCAGCACCCCCGGGAATCAGAACAATGAGCAGTTCTTC. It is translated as CASTPGNQNNEQFF.

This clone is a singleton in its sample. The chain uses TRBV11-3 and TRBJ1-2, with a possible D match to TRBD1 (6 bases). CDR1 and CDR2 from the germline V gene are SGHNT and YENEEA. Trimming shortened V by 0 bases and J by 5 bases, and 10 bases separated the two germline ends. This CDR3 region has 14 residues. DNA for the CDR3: TGTGCCAGCAGCTTAGATGCAGGGGAGTATGGCTACACCTTC. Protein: CASSLDAGEYGYTF.

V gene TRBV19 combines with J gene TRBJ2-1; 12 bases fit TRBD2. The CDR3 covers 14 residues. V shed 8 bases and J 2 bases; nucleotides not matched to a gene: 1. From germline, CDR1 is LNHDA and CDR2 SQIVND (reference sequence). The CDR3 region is CASRTSGTYNEQFF. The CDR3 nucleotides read TGTGCCAGTCGGACTAGCGGGACCTACAATGAGCAGTTCTTC. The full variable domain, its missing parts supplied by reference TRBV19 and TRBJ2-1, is DGGITQSPKYLFRKEGQNVTLSCEQNLNHDAMYWYRQDPGQGLRLIYYSQIVNDFQKGDIAEGYSVSREKKESFPLTVTSAQKNPTAFYLCASRTSGTYNEQFFGPGTRLTVL.

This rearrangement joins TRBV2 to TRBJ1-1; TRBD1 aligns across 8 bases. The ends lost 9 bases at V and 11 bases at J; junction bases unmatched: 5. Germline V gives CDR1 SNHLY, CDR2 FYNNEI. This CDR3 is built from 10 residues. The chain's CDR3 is CASRQGRAFF. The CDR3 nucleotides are TGTGCCAGTAGACAGGGGAGGGCTTTCTTT.

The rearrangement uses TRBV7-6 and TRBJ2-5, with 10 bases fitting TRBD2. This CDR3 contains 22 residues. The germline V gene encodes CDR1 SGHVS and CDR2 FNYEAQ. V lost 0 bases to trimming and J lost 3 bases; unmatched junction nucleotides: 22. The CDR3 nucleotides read TGTGCCAGCAGCTTAGCTCGGCGGACTAGCGGCGGGAAGGGGGGGCCCAAAGAGACCCAGTACTTC. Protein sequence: CASSLARRTSGGKGGPKETQYF.

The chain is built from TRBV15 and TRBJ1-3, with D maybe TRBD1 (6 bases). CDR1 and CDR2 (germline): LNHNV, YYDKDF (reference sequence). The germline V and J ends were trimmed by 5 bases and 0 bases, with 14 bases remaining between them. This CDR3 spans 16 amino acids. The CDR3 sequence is CATSLPDRISGNTIYF. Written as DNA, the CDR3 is TGTGCCACCAGCTTACCGGACAGAATCTCTGGAAACACCATATATTTT.

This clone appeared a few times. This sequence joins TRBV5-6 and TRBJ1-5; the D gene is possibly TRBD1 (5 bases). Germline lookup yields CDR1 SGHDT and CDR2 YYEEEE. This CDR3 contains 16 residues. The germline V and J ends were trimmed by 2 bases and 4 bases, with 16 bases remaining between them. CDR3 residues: CASSFWGGFPNQPQHF. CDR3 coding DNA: TGTGCCAGCAGCTTTTGGGGGGGGTTCCCGAATCAGCCCCAGCATTTT.

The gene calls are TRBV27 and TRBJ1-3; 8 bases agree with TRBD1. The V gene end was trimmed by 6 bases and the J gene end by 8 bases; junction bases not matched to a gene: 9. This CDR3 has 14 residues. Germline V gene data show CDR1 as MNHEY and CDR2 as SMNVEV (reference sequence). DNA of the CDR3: TGTGCCAGCAGCCCCTATGGACAGGGCGACACCATATATTTT. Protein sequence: CASSPYGQGDTIYF.

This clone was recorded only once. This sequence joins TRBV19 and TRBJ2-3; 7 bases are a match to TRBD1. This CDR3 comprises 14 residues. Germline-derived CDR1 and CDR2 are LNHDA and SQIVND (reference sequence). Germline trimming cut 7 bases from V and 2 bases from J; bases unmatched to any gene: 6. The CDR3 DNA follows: TGTGCCAGTAAAGGGGGCCTTTTCACAGATACGCAGTATTTT. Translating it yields CASKGGLFTDTQYF. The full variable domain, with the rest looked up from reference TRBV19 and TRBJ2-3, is DGGITQSPKYLFRKEGQNVTLSCEQNLNHDAMYWYRQDPGQGLRLIYYSQIVNDFQKGDIAEGYSVSREKKESFPLTVTSAQKNPTAFYLCASKGGLFTDTQYFGPGTRLTVL.

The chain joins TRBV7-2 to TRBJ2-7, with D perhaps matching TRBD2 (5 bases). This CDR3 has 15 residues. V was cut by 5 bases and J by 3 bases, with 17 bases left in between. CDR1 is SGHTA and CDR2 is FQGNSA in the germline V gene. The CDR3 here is CASSRESGGLYEQYF. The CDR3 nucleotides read TGTGCCAGCAGCCGCGAATCGGGCGGGCTCTACGAGCAGTACTTC. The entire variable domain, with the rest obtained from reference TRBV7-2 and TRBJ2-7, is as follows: GAGVSQSPSNKVTEKGKDVELRCDPISGHTALYWYRQSLGQGLEFLIYFQGNSAPDKSGLPSDRFSAERTGGSVSTLTIQRTQQEDSAVYLCASSRESGGLYEQYFGPGTRLTVT.

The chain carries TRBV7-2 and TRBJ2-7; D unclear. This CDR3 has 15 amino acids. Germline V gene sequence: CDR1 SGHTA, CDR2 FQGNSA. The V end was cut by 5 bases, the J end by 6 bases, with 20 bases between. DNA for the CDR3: TGTGCCAGCAGCCCCAGCTATAGGCGGAGTCTCGAGCAGTACTTC. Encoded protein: CASSPSYRRSLEQYF.

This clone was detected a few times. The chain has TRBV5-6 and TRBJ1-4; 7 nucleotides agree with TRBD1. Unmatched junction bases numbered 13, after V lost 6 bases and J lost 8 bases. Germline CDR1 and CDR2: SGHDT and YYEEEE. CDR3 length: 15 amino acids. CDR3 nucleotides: TGTGCCAGCAACCGTAGGGGGCCCGGTCAAGAAAAACTGTTTTTT. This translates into CASNRRGPGQEKLFF.

The CDR3 sequence: CASRGDRVYGYTF. In DNA, the CDR3 is TGTGCCAGCAGGGGGGACAGGGTCTATGGCTACACCTTC. The chain joins TRBV6-6 to TRBJ1-2, with 9 bases aligning to TRBD1. The CDR3 runs 13 residues. Germline values: CDR1 MNHNY, CDR2 SVGAGI (reference sequence). V lost 6 bases and J lost 4; bases outside the gene matches: 3.

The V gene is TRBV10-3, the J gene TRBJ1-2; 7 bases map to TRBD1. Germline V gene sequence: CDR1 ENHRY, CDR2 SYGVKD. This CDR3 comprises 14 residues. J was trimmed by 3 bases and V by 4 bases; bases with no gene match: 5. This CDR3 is CAISARGSHYGYTF. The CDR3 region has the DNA TGTGCCATCAGTGCCAGGGGGAGTCACTATGGCTACACCTTC.